The 13 T cell receptor beta chains given below trace back to one sample, sequenced in a study of cytomegalovirus exposure and HLA in healthy donors. PCR was performed using 60 Vbeta and 13 Jbeta primers. Assay used: immunoSEQ multiplex PCR; TCRdb lists only in-frame clones, some missing. The sample includes about 130,000 clones, around 77% of them seen just once. Source material: PBMCs. The receptors shown here come from a man in his thirties or forties in good health and CMV-seronegative.

This chain uses TRBV11-2 with TRBJ2-7; 10 bases fit TRBD1. V was pared by 4 bases and J by 5 bases, with 5 bases of the junction left unmatched. The CDR3 is 14 amino acids. CDR1 SGHAT and CDR2 FQNNGV come from the germline V gene. The CDR3 sequence: CASSSDRGLHEQYF. CDR3 nucleotide sequence: TGTGCCAGCAGCTCCGACAGGGGGCTGCACGAGCAGTACTTC.

The gene calls are TRBV7-2 and TRBJ2-1; 11 nucleotides agree with TRBD2. Germline CDR1 SGHTA, CDR2 FQGNSA. The junction had 9 bases not matched to a gene; V was cut back by 6 bases and J by 5 bases. The CDR3 runs to 16 residues. CDR3 nucleotide sequence: TGTGCCAGCAGTCCACTAGCGGGAGTATCCGACAATGAGCAGTTCTTC. As protein: CASSPLAGVSDNEQFF. The entire variable domain, with the rest obtained from reference TRBV7-2 and TRBJ2-1, is as follows: GAGVSQSPSNKVTEKGKDVELRCDPISGHTALYWYRQSLGQGLEFLIYFQGNSAPDKSGLPSDRFSAERTGGSVSTLTIQRTQQEDSAVYLCASSPLAGVSDNEQFFGPGTRLTVL.

The chain employs TRBV28 and TRBJ2-5; 9 nucleotides line up with TRBD2. The CDR3 is made up of 16 amino acids. From germline, CDR1 is MDHEN and CDR2 SYDVKM. V shed 5 bases, J shed 4 bases, and the junction held 11 bases outside the gene matches. CDR3 sequence reads: CASSPTIAGVGETQYF. The CDR3 coding sequence is TGTGCCAGCAGTCCTACTATAGCGGGAGTGGGAGAGACCCAGTACTTC.

This clone was detected once. The chain employs TRBV19 and TRBJ2-7; 12 bases agree with TRBD2. This CDR3 is built from 15 residues. Germline assignment: CDR1 LNHDA and CDR2 SQIVND (reference sequence). The V gene end was trimmed by 5 bases and the J gene end by 2 bases; junction bases not matched to a gene: 4. CDR3 nucleotides: TGTGCCAGTAGTTTACTAGCGGGAGGTCCCTACGAGCAGTACTTC. It codes for CASSLLAGGPYEQYF.

This rearrangement joins TRBV7-8 to TRBJ1-1; D may be TRBD1 (5 bases). Trimming cost V 8 bases and J 11 bases, with 18 bases left between them. CDR3 size: 12 residues. Germline lookup yields CDR1 SGHVS and CDR2 FQNEAQ. The CDR3 reads CASRIGAQKAFF. CDR3 bases: TGTGCCAGCCGAATTGGGGCCCAGAAGGCTTTCTTT.

CDR3 DNA: TGTGCCTCGACATTCACCGCCGGACAAAAAGGCACTGAAGCTTTCTTT. Protein sequence: CASTFTAGQKGTEAFF. The chain carries TRBV30 and TRBJ1-1, with D maybe TRBD1 (5 bases). Trimming removed 7 bases at V and 4 bases at J, with 25 bases between. Germline V gene data show CDR1 as GTSNPN and CDR2 as SVGIG (reference sequence). The CDR3 length is 16 residues.

The CDR3 DNA reads as TGCAGCGTTTGGGACAGGGGTTTGGCTGAAGCTTTCTTT. It specifies CSVWDRGLAEAFF. The chain combines TRBV29-1 with TRBJ1-1; 10 bases match TRBD1. The ends lost 5 bases at V and 6 bases at J; junction bases unmatched: 6. Germline V CDR1 and CDR2: SQVTM, ANQGSEA. CDR3 length: 13 amino acids.

The sample holds a few counts of this clone. This rearrangement joins TRBV2 to TRBJ2-5; D unclear. This CDR3 region has 13 residues. The germline CDR1 and CDR2 sequences are SNHLY and FYNNEI. V dropped 4 bases and J dropped 0 bases, with 6 bases sitting between them. CDR3 residues: CASSGTDQETQYF. Here the CDR3 DNA reads TGTGCCAGCAGTGGAACAGACCAAGAGACCCAGTACTTC.

The chain links TRBV28 to TRBJ2-1, with TRBD2 matching over 8 bases. The trim removed 4 bases at V and 2 bases at J, leaving 25 bases unmatched. Germline lookup yields CDR1 MDHEN and CDR2 SYDVKM. CDR3 length equals 22 residues. CDR3 DNA sequence: TGTGCCAGCAGTTGGGGGCTGGGACCCCGGGAGGGCCGCAGGAACACCTACAATGAGCAGTTCTTC. It codes for CASSWGLGPREGRRNTYNEQFF. Drawing the rest from reference TRBV28 and TRBJ2-1, the complete variable domain is DVKVTQSSRYLVKRTGEKVFLECVQDMDHENMFWYRQDPGLGLRLIYFSYDVKMKEKGDIPEGYSVSREKKERFSLILESASTNQTSMYLCASSWGLGPREGRRNTYNEQFFGPGTRLTVL.

This chain connects TRBV7-9 to TRBJ2-2; D unclear. The CDR3 runs 13 residues. Trimming stripped 5 bases from V and 4 bases from J, with 8 bases between. CDR1 and CDR2 (germline): SEHNR, FQNEAQ (reference sequence). CDR3 bases: TGTGCCAGCAGCCCCAGTGTCACCGGGGAGCTGTTTTTT. It yields the protein CASSPSVTGELFF.

The chain has TRBV19 and TRBJ2-7; D possibly corresponds to TRBD1 (5 bases). Germline V gives CDR1 LNHDA, CDR2 SQIVND (reference sequence). The CDR3 is 12 amino acids. V lost 7 bases and J 6 bases, leaving 13 bases between the germline ends. Here the CDR3 reads CASTAWGGEQYF. In nucleotides, the CDR3 is TGTGCCAGTACGGCCTGGGGCGGCGAGCAGTACTTC.

This rearrangement joins TRBV9 to TRBJ2-1, with 7 bases aligning to TRBD1. Germline CDR1 is SGDLS and CDR2 is YYNGEE. V shed 3 bases and J 6 bases; nucleotides not matched to a gene: 6. The CDR3 runs 14 residues. The CDR3 region is CASSAYRGFNEQFF. DNA for the CDR3: TGTGCCAGCAGCGCCTACAGGGGTTTCAATGAGCAGTTCTTC.

In this sample, this clone turned up once. The chain links TRBV5-1 to TRBJ1-1; D perhaps matches TRBD1 (5 bases). The CDR3 covers 15 residues. CDR1 SGHRS and CDR2 YFSETQ come from the germline V gene. V dropped 0 bases and J dropped 5 bases, with 14 bases sitting between them. CDR3 amino acids: CASSLGWGVTTEAFF. CDR3 DNA sequence: TGCGCCAGCAGCTTGGGTTGGGGCGTGACGACTGAAGCTTTCTTT.